Following are 23 T cell receptor beta chains from one sample sequenced in a study of T cells in Graves' hyperthyroidism and ophthalmopathy. The TCR beta CDR3 regions underwent amplification using RNA transcripts as the source. HTBI primers were used for first-round RT-PCR of the TCR CDR3. TCRdb re-analysed the multiplex PCR reads in MiXCR, keeping a single row per CDR3 protein. The table includes about 260,000 distinct CDR3 sequences, less than 20% detected once. The sample was blood. The receptors shown here come from a woman under 30 with Graves' ophthalmopathy.

This chain uses TRBV4-1 with TRBJ1-2; 8 positions match TRBD1. V trimming: 4 bases; J trimming: 4 bases; junction bases outside the gene matches: 17. Germline loops: CDR1 MGHRA, CDR2 YSYEKL. The CDR3 spans 18 residues. The CDR3 spells CASSLKPNEQGAGYGYTF. The CDR3 DNA follows: TGCGCCAGCAGCCTTAAGCCTAACGAGCAGGGGGCCGGCTATGGCTACACCTTC.

The V gene is TRBV7-9, the J gene TRBJ1-2, with TRBD1 identical over 8 bases. This CDR3 comprises 16 residues. Germline values: CDR1 SEHNR, CDR2 FQNEAQ (reference sequence). V shed 5 bases, J shed 3 bases, and the junction held 11 bases outside the gene matches. CDR3 region: CASSPTTGVRDYGYTF. The CDR3 DNA sequence: TGTGCCAGCAGCCCAACGACAGGGGTTAGGGACTATGGCTACACCTTC.

Concerning this clonotype itself: With a much larger clone just one base away, this may be a read error. The CDR3 is CASSLGLAGAETQYF. In DNA form, the CDR3 reads TGTGCCAGCAGTTTGGGACTAGCGGGAGCAGAGACCCAGTACTTC. The V call is TRBV28, the J call TRBJ2-5; TRBD2 aligns across 14 bases. The germline V gene has CDR1 MDHEN and CDR2 SYDVKM. The CDR3 is 15 residues long. J was trimmed by 4 bases and V by 3 bases; bases with no gene match: 1. Variable domain in full (rest from reference TRBV28 and TRBJ2-5): DVKVTQSSRYLVKRTGEKVFLECVQDMDHENMFWYRQDPGLGLRLIYFSYDVKMKEKGDIPEGYSVSREKKERFSLILESASTNQTSMYLCASSLGLAGAETQYFGPGTRLLVL.

The V call is TRBV30, the J call TRBJ2-7, with a weak D call TRBD2 (5 bases). V was pared by 3 bases and J by 3 bases, with 6 bases between. The CDR3 is made up of 11 amino acids. The germline V gene has CDR1 GTSNPN and CDR2 SVGIG (reference sequence). The CDR3 loop is CAWREDYEQYF. The CDR3 DNA reads as TGTGCCTGGAGGGAGGACTACGAGCAGTACTTC.

This clonotype was observed many times. CDR3: CSAPLAGGSEQYF. The DNA for the CDR3 is TGCAGTGCTCCTCTAGCGGGGGGAAGCGAGCAGTACTTC. This chain links TRBV20-1 with TRBJ2-7; TRBD2 matches at 11 bases. CDR1 DFQATT and CDR2 SNEGSKA come from the germline V gene (reference sequence). J was trimmed by 6 bases and V by 5 bases; bases with no gene match: 6. The CDR3 is made up of 13 amino acids.

The sample holds many counts of this clonotype. The chain links TRBV12-3 or TRBV12-4 to TRBJ2-7; 12 positions agree with TRBD2. Unmatched junction bases numbered 16, after V lost 4 bases and J lost 3 bases. The CDR3 has 19 residues. The CDR3 DNA reads TGTGCCAGCAGTTCCACCGGGACTAGCGGGCGAATTGCCAACTACGAGCAGTACTTC. Its protein is CASSSTGTSGRIANYEQYF.

Many counts were recorded for this clonotype. The chain joins TRBV28 to TRBJ2-7; 10 bases match TRBD2. Germline assignment: CDR1 MDHEN and CDR2 SYDVKM. This CDR3 spans 18 amino acids. V was clipped by 6 bases and J by 4 bases; unmatched bases: 18. As DNA, the CDR3 is TGTGCCAGCAGCCAAGCCGCTAGCGGGAGATCTGTGTGGTACGAGCAGTACTTC. It codes for CASSQAASGRSVWYEQYF.

V usage is TRBV5-5 and J usage is TRBJ1-4; 8 bases are shared with TRBD1. V lost 4 bases to trimming and J lost 7 bases; unmatched junction nucleotides: 3. Looked up from germline, CDR1 is SGHKS and CDR2 is YYEKEE (reference sequence). This CDR3 spans 13 amino acids. CDR3 protein: CASSGQGGEKLFF. In nucleotides, the CDR3 is TGTGCCAGCAGCGGACAGGGAGGTGAAAAACTGTTTTTT.

The rearrangement links TRBV29-1 to TRBJ2-3; 7 bases fit TRBD2. The CDR3 extends over 15 amino acids. V was clipped by 4 bases and J by 2 bases; unmatched bases: 9. Germline CDR1 and CDR2: SQVTM and ANQGSEA. Written as DNA, the CDR3 is TGCAGCGTTGTTTATCCTAGCGGAACCACAGATACGCAGTATTTT. This encodes CSVVYPSGTTDTQYF.

V is TRBV12-3 or TRBV12-4 and J is TRBJ1-5; D may be TRBD1 (6 bases). CDR3 length equals 15 residues. The V end was cut by 6 bases, the J end by 6 bases, with 18 bases between. The CDR3 DNA is TGTGCCAGCAGCGAAGGCTCAGGGGTGTTTCAGCCCCAGCATTTT. This sequence encodes CASSEGSGVFQPQHF.

This clonotype was observed many times. This rearrangement joins TRBV7-2 to TRBJ1-1; D ambiguous. V gave up 1 base and J gave up 5 bases, with 14 bases separating them. Germline-derived CDR1 and CDR2 are SGHTA and FQGNSA. The CDR3 runs to 15 residues. CDR3 DNA sequence: TGTGCCAGCAGCTTAGTGGCCTCCAAAGGGACTGAAGCTTTCTTT. Protein: CASSLVASKGTEAFF. Looking up the rest from reference TRBV7-2 and TRBJ1-1 gives the full variable domain: GAGVSQSPSNKVTEKGKDVELRCDPISGHTALYWYRQSLGQGLEFLIYFQGNSAPDKSGLPSDRFSAERTGGSVSTLTIQRTQQEDSAVYLCASSLVASKGTEAFFGQGTRLTVV.

This sequence joins TRBV12-3 or TRBV12-4 and TRBJ2-1; TRBD2 agrees at 12 bases. Unmatched junction bases numbered 11, after V lost 1 base and J lost 4 bases. The CDR3 covers 19 residues. This CDR3 is CASSLVGRGLAGGYNEQFF. The DNA of the CDR3 is TGTGCCAGCAGTTTAGTGGGCAGGGGGCTAGCGGGAGGGTACAATGAGCAGTTCTTC.

The sample holds many counts of this clonotype. This sequence joins TRBV7-2 and TRBJ2-7; no clear D. The germline V gene encodes CDR1 SGHTA and CDR2 FQGNSA. The V and J ends lost 6 bases and 0 bases respectively, with 15 bases between them. The CDR3 loop spans 15 amino acids. The CDR3 loop is CASSFVSSPSYEQYF. DNA of the CDR3: TGTGCCAGCAGTTTTGTTAGCTCCCCCTCCTACGAGCAGTACTTC.

This clonotype has ten or more counts. The gene calls are TRBV6-2 or TRBV6-3 and TRBJ2-1, with 11 nucleotides matching TRBD2. Germline CDR1 reads MNHEY; CDR2 reads SVGEGT. The CDR3 is made up of 14 amino acids. V lost 4 bases to trimming and J lost 5 bases; unmatched junction nucleotides: 1. CDR3 DNA sequence: TGTGCCAGCAGTTCACTAGCGGGGGACAATGAGCAGTTCTTC. Translation gives CASSSLAGDNEQFF.

This clonotype showed up many times. The genes are TRBV12-5 and TRBJ1-6; 8 positions agree with TRBD1. This CDR3 contains 15 residues. The J segment lost 9 bases and the V segment lost 0 bases, leaving 4 bases of the junction unmatched. The germline V gene has CDR1 LGHNT and CDR2 FRNRAP. Here the CDR3 reads CASGLVVQGGSPLHF. The CDR3 DNA sequence: TGTGCTAGTGGTTTGGTGGTACAGGGGGGTTCACCCCTCCACTTT.

This clonotype was observed once. The rearrangement links TRBV20-1 to TRBJ1-2, with D maybe TRBD1 (5 bases). The CDR3 runs 15 residues. V lost 3 bases to trimming and J lost 1 base, with 15 bases between them. Germline loops: CDR1 DFQATT, CDR2 SNEGSKA (reference sequence). CDR3: CSASPGVAVNYGYTF. DNA of the CDR3: TGCAGTGCTAGCCCGGGGGTCGCCGTTAACTATGGCTACACCTTC.

This chain links TRBV5-4 with TRBJ1-2; D gene unclear. Germline V CDR1 and CDR2: SGHNT, YYREEE (reference sequence). This CDR3 is built from 12 residues. Trimming cost V 4 bases and J 4 bases, with 8 bases left between them. The CDR3 here is CASSAESYGYTF. The CDR3 nucleotides read TGTGCCAGCAGCGCTGAGTCCTATGGCTACACCTTC.

The CDR3 protein is CASSLAGGQGHGYTF. In DNA form, the CDR3 reads TGCGCCAGCAGCTTGGCCGGAGGACAGGGGCATGGCTACACCTTC. The J gene is TRBJ1-2, the V gene TRBV5-1; 9 bases match TRBD1. The CDR3 is 15 residues long. The junction had 6 bases not matched to a gene; V was cut back by 0 bases and J by 6 bases. Germline lookup yields CDR1 SGHRS and CDR2 YFSETQ.

This clonotype was found many times. The CDR3 region is CSARDYLGDPSPLHF. The CDR3 DNA sequence: TGCAGTGCTAGAGATTATCTCGGGGATCCGTCACCCCTCCACTTT. The chain employs TRBV20-1 and TRBJ1-6; D gene ambiguous. V lost 0 bases, J lost 10 bases, and 16 bases lay in between. The CDR3 has 15 amino acids. Germline loops: CDR1 DFQATT, CDR2 SNEGSKA (reference sequence).

Comment on this clonotype: Mismatch with germline at one junction end may stem from a read error. The chain recombines TRBV7-8 with TRBJ2-1; 8 nucleotides line up with TRBD2. Germline CDR1 SGHVS, CDR2 FQNEAQ. This CDR3 comprises 12 residues. CDR3 nucleotides: TGTGCCAGCAGCCTAGCGGGCCTCGAGCAGTTCTTC. It specifies CASSLAGLEQFF.

This sequence joins TRBV6-2 or TRBV6-3 and TRBJ2-2, with no clear D. This CDR3 region has 11 residues. V lost 8 bases to trimming and J lost 3 bases, with 4 bases between them. Germline V gives CDR1 MNHEY, CDR2 SVGEGT. This CDR3 reads CASYDTGELFF. The CDR3 bases are TGTGCCAGCTATGACACCGGGGAGCTGTTTTTT.

The rearrangement uses TRBV6-5 and TRBJ2-5; TRBD2 matches 13 bases. The junction had 7 bases not matched to a gene; V was cut back by 0 bases and J by 6 bases. Germline V gene data show CDR1 as MNHEY and CDR2 as SVGAGI. The CDR3 totals 17 residues. CDR3: CASSYSKRTSGGQTQYF. The CDR3, as DNA: TGTGCCAGCAGTTACTCGAAGAGGACTAGCGGGGGACAGACCCAGTACTTC.

This clonotype was counted ten times or more. The rearrangement joins TRBV12-5 to TRBJ1-1; no firm D call. The CDR3 is 14 residues long. V lost 5 bases to trimming and J lost 1 base, with 11 bases between them. Germline V gene data show CDR1 as LGHNT and CDR2 as FRNRAP. The CDR3 sequence is CASGPLGTNTEAFF. CDR3 DNA sequence: TGTGCTAGTGGTCCCCTGGGCACGAACACTGAAGCTTTCTTT.